The rows below give T cell receptor beta chains drawn from one sample of a study of T cell responses to AZD1222 COVID-19 vaccine. The method was immunoSEQ multiplex PCR; TCRdb's version includes in-frame clones alone and lacks a portion of them. The sample lists 130,000 to 150,000 clones; around nine tenths were seen once. Sequenced here: peripheral blood, sampled on day 0 of AZD1222 vaccination. These TCRs come from an adult in good health. CDR3s include the opening cysteine and the closing phenylalanine or tryptophan. The D gene is left open where the match is weak. Where a row states a size, it is once, few, many or the class of an expanded clone; other rows omit it.

CDR3 DNA	CDR3 protein	clone size	CDR3 length	D gene	V gene	J gene
TGTGCCAGCAGCTCCACTAGCGGGAGGGCCATCTACGAGCAGTACTTC	CASSSTSGRAIYEQYF	.	16	TRBD2	TRBV7-8	TRBJ2-7
TGTGCCAGCAGCTTGGTACAGGGCGGCACAGATACGCAGTATTTT	CASSLVQGGTDTQYF	.	15	.	TRBV5-5	TRBJ2-3
TGTGCCAGCGGAAGGGCAGGAGTGTATTACAATGAGCAGTTCTTC	CASGRAGVYYNEQFF	.	15	.	TRBV2	TRBJ2-1
TGTGCCACGGGGTATTGGGATAATTCACCCCTCCACTTT	CATGYWDNSPLHF	.	13	.	TRBV6-6	TRBJ1-6
TGTGCCAGCAGTTTACGGTGGAATCAGCCCCAGCATTTT	CASSLRWNQPQHF	few	13	.	TRBV12-3/TRBV12-4	TRBJ1-5
TGTGCCTGGAGTGTAGGTAGGGGGAGAGGTGAAGCTTTCTTT	CAWSVGRGRGEAFF	.	14	.	TRBV30	TRBJ1-1
TGTGCCAGCAGTTACTGGTCAGGGAACACCGGGGAGCTGTTTTTT	CASSYWSGNTGELFF	.	15	.	TRBV6-5	TRBJ2-2
TGTGCCAGCAGCTCCCAGGGGATTCATTCACCCCTCCACTTT	CASSSQGIHSPLHF	.	14	.	TRBV5-4	TRBJ1-6
TGTGCCAGTCACAGGGCAGGTGATCAGCCCCAGCATTTT	CASHRAGDQPQHF	once	13	.	TRBV2	TRBJ1-5
TGTGCCAGCAGTCGGGCTTGGGGAAACTATGGCTACACCTTC	CASSRAWGNYGYTF	.	14	.	TRBV28	TRBJ1-2
TGCGCCAGCAGTGACCTCGGGGGACCTAACTATGGCTACACCTTC	CASSDLGGPNYGYTF	.	15	.	TRBV10-1	TRBJ1-2
TGTGCCAGCAGCTTAGATAAGGGCTTCCGGCGGACTGAAGCTTTCTTT	CASSLDKGFRRTEAFF	.	16	.	TRBV7-2	TRBJ1-1
TGTGCCAGCAGCACTTCTACAGCCCTGGAGACCCAGTACTTC	CASSTSTALETQYF	many	14	.	TRBV21-1	TRBJ2-5
TGTGCCACCAGTGATAGGAACATCGGAGAGGATCAGCCCCAGCATTTT	CATSDRNIGEDQPQHF	.	16	.	TRBV24-1	TRBJ1-5
TGTGCCAGCAGCTTAGGTCTAGTCTCCAGCACAGATACGCAGTATTTT	CASSLGLVSSTDTQYF	.	16	.	TRBV7-8	TRBJ2-3
TGTGCCACCAGTCCGGGGTTCCGGAACACCGGGGAGCTGTTTTTT	CATSPGFRNTGELFF	.	15	.	TRBV15	TRBJ2-2
TGTGCCAGCAGTTCGACCCGGGCGGGGGAAACGTCCGCCTACGAGCAGTACTTC	CASSSTRAGETSAYEQYF	.	18	TRBD2	TRBV27	TRBJ2-7
TGTGCCAGCAAATCCCCAGGGGTGAATTCACCCCTCCACTTT	CASKSPGVNSPLHF	.	14	.	TRBV27	TRBJ1-6
TGCGCCAGCAGCTCTCGGACAGGGACTGGAAACACCATATATTTT	CASSSRTGTGNTIYF	.	15	TRBD1	TRBV5-1	TRBJ1-3
TGCGCCAGCAGCCAAGGTTTTGGACAGGGGGGCGGCTACACCTTC	CASSQGFGQGGGYTF	.	15	TRBD1	TRBV4-1	TRBJ1-2
TGTGCCAGCAGCCGGAGGGGGAGGACTGAAGCTTTCTTT	CASSRRGRTEAFF	.	13	.	TRBV5-8	TRBJ1-1
TGTGCCAGCAGCCAAGAAGGATGGAGCGGGACCTTTCTCCACGAGCAGTACTTC	CASSQEGWSGTFLHEQYF	.	18	TRBD2	TRBV3-1/TRBV3-2	TRBJ2-7
TGTGCCAGCAGCTTAAAGGCAGGGGGCTCAACTGAAGCTTTCTTT	CASSLKAGGSTEAFF	.	15	TRBD1	TRBV7-2	TRBJ1-1
TGCGCCAGCAGCCAAGGACACCTTCTGGGGGGAATCGACACTGAAGCTTTCTTT	CASSQGHLLGGIDTEAFF	.	18	.	TRBV4-1	TRBJ1-1
TGTGCCACCAGTGAAATCTCTAGCGGAACCAACAATGAGCAGTTCTTC	CATSEISSGTNNEQFF	.	16	TRBD2	TRBV24-1	TRBJ2-1
TGCGCCAGCAGCCGGACAGGGCAATATCCCACTAATGAAAAACTGTTTTTT	CASSRTGQYPTNEKLFF	few	17	TRBD1	TRBV4-1	TRBJ1-4
TGCGCCAGCAGCTTGGGCCCCCTCTCCTACGAGCAGTACTTC	CASSLGPLSYEQYF	.	14	.	TRBV5-1	TRBJ2-7
TGTGCCAGCAGGCCCCGACAGAGCTCCTACGAGCAGTACTTC	CASRPRQSSYEQYF	.	14	.	TRBV27	TRBJ2-7
TGTGCCAGCAGCTTACGATGGGTCGGCGAGCAGTACTTC	CASSLRWVGEQYF	few	13	.	TRBV13	TRBJ2-7
TGTGCCAGCAGCCCCGATTGGACGAAGGCGTCCTACGAGCAGTACTTC	CASSPDWTKASYEQYF	.	16	.	TRBV11-2	TRBJ2-7
TGTGCCAGCAGCAGCTATAGCGGCCTTAGCTCCTACAATGAGCAGTTCTTC	CASSSYSGLSSYNEQFF	.	17	.	TRBV5-5	TRBJ2-1
TGTGCCAGCAGTGAAAATGTGGGATACGCGAACACCGGGGAGCTGTTTTTT	CASSENVGYANTGELFF	.	17	.	TRBV6-1	TRBJ2-2
TGTGCCAGCAGTTTGGTTCTTGGAATTCGCTACGAGCAGTACTTC	CASSLVLGIRYEQYF	once	15	.	TRBV27	TRBJ2-7
TGTGCCAGCAGTTTTGCTGTAGAAGCTTTCTTT	CASSFAVEAFF	.	11	.	TRBV12-3/TRBV12-4	TRBJ1-1
TGCAGCGCCGGGAGGGGGCAGTCTAACTATGGCTACACCTTC	CSAGRGQSNYGYTF	.	14	TRBD1	TRBV29-1	TRBJ1-2
TGTGCCAGCACGGTGGTTAATCAGCCCCAGCATTTT	CASTVVNQPQHF	.	12	.	TRBV6-4	TRBJ1-5
TGTGCCAGCAGTTACCTCCCACTTGGGGGTTTCAATCAGCCCCAGCATTTT	CASSYLPLGGFNQPQHF	.	17	.	TRBV6-2/TRBV6-3	TRBJ1-5
TGTGCCAGCAGTTTAGACGACAGTCGACTCGAGCTGAACACTGAAGCTTTCTTT	CASSLDDSRLELNTEAFF	.	18	.	TRBV27	TRBJ1-1
TGTGCCAGCAGCGGCGAGGGACGTCAAGAGACCCAGTACTTC	CASSGEGRQETQYF	.	14	.	TRBV5-5	TRBJ2-5
TGTGCCACCAGCAAGTGGCGGGGCCAAGAGACCCAGTACTTC	CATSKWRGQETQYF	.	14	.	TRBV15	TRBJ2-5
TGTGCCAGCAGGCCCCACTACGAGCAGTACTTC	CASRPHYEQYF	.	11	.	TRBV6-4	TRBJ2-7
TGTGCCAGCTCACCACGGGGAGTAACCACTGAAGCTTTCTTT	CASSPRGVTTEAFF	.	14	.	TRBV18	TRBJ1-1
TGCGCCAGCAGCCAAGGCGAGCCCGACCCGTGGAATCAGCCCCAGCATTTT	CASSQGEPDPWNQPQHF	.	17	.	TRBV4-1	TRBJ1-5
TGTGCCAGCAGTTCGAATGGCTACACCTTC	CASSSNGYTF	once	10	.	TRBV28	TRBJ1-2
TGTGCCAGCAGCTTGAAACAGCATGGCTATGGCTACACCTTC	CASSLKQHGYGYTF	.	14	.	TRBV5-4	TRBJ1-2
TGTGCCTGGAGTGTAAGTCCCGGCTCTGGAAACACCATATATTTT	CAWSVSPGSGNTIYF	.	15	.	TRBV30	TRBJ1-3
TGTGCCAGCAGGGGAATACTGAACACTGAAGCTTTCTTT	CASRGILNTEAFF	.	13	.	TRBV6-5	TRBJ1-1
TGTGCCAGCAGTCCGGGGGACACCCACACCGGGGAGCTGTTTTTT	CASSPGDTHTGELFF	many	15	.	TRBV6-2/TRBV6-3	TRBJ2-2
TGTGCCTGGGGGACAGGGGGAAGGGAGACCCAGTACTTC	CAWGTGGRETQYF	.	13	TRBD1	TRBV30	TRBJ2-5
TGTGCCAGCAGTCTCGGGACAACGAACACTGAAGCTTTCTTT	CASSLGTTNTEAFF	.	14	.	TRBV27	TRBJ1-1
TGCGCCAGCAGCCAAGACCCGGACAGGGGGCTTGGAAACACCATATATTTT	CASSQDPDRGLGNTIYF	.	17	TRBD1	TRBV4-3	TRBJ1-3